This T cell receptor beta chain was obtained from a study of low-dose radiotherapy and immunotherapy resistance in tumors. As for the study in general: The patients were given nivolumab 240 mg every two weeks and ipilimumab 1 mg/kg every six weeks, through an intravenous route. Oral aspirin 300 mg was taken by patients daily for four cycles from cycle 1 day 1.

The time point here: after trial treatment. Stated treatment: LDRT plus nivolumab, ipilimumab, low-dose cyclophosphamide and aspirin (RACIN trial). First-strand cDNA relied on TRAV- and TRBV-specific primers spanning alpha and beta chains. A roughly 20-cycle PCR with a constant-region primer and V-primer adapter amplified TCRs. TCRdb re-derived calls from the reads in MiXCR, one entry per CDR3 protein. The table records about 91,000 distinct CDR3 sequences, 20% to 25% of them present only once. The V and J ends lost 5 bases and 2 bases, in that order; junction bases with no gene match: 15. The germline V gene has CDR1 DFQATT and CDR2 SNEGSKA (reference sequence). The CDR3 length is 18 residues. This clonotype was detected ten times or more.

This specimen was PBMCs, taken after low-dose radiotherapy plus immunotherapy. The receptor's source is a female donor with ovarian cancer. The rearrangement joins TRBV20-1 to TRBJ2-7; the match to TRBD2 covers 13 bases. This CDR3 is CSAETERTSGGPTYEQYF. Here the CDR3 DNA reads TGCAGTGCTGAAACTGAACGGACTAGCGGGGGCCCTACCTACGAGCAGTACTTC.